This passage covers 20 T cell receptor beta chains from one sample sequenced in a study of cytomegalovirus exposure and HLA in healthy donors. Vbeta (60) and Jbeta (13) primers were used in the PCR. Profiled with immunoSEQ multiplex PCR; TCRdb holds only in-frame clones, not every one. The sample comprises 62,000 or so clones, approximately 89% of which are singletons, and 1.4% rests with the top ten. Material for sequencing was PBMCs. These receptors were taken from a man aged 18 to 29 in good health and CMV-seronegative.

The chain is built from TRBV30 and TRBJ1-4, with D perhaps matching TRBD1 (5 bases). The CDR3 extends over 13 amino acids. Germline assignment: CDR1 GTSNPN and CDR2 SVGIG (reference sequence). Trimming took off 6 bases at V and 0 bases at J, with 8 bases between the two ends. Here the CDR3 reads CACTTATNEKLFF. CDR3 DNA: TGTGCCTGTACGACAGCAACTAATGAAAAACTGTTTTTT.

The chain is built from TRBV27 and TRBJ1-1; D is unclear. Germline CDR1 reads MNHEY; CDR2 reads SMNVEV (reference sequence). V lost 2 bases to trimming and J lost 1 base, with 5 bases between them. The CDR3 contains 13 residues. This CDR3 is CASSLGQNTEAFF. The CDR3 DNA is TGTGCCAGCAGTTTAGGGCAGAACACTGAAGCTTTCTTT.

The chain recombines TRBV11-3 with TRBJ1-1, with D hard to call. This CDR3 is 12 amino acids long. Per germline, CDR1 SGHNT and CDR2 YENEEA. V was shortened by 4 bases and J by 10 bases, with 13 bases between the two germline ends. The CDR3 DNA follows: TGTGCCAGCAGCTCGGACTCTGGGCGAGCTTTCTTT. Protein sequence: CASSSDSGRAFF.

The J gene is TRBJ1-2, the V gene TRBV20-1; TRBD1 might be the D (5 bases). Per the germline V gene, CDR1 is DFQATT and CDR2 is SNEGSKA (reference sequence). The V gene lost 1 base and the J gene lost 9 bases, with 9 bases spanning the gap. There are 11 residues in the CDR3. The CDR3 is CSARVQGRYTF. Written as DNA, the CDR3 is TGCAGTGCTAGAGTCCAGGGTCGCTACACCTTC.

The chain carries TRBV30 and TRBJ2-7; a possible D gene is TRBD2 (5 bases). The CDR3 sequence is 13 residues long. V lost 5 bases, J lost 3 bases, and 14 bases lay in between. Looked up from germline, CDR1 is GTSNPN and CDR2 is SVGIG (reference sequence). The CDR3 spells CAWGPQRDYEQYF. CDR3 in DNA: TGTGCCTGGGGGCCCCAACGGGACTACGAGCAGTACTTC.

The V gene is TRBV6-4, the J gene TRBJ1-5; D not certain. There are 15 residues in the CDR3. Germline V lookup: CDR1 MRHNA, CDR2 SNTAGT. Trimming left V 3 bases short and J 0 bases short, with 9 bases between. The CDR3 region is CASSENGNSNQPQHF. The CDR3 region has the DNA TGTGCCAGCAGTGAGAACGGTAATAGCAATCAGCCCCAGCATTTT.

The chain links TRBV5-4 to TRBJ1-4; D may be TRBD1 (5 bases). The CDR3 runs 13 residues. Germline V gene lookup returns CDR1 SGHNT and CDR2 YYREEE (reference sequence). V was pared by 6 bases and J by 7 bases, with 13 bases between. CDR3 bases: TGTGCCAGCACCACGGGGGTGGGTGAAAAACTGTTTTTT. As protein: CASTTGVGEKLFF.

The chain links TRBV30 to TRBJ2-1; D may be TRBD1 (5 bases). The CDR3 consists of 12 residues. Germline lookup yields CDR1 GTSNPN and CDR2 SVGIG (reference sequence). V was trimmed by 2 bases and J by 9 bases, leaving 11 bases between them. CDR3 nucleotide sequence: TGTGCCTGGAGTAAGGGGCCTGGTGAGCAGTTCTTC. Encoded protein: CAWSKGPGEQFF.

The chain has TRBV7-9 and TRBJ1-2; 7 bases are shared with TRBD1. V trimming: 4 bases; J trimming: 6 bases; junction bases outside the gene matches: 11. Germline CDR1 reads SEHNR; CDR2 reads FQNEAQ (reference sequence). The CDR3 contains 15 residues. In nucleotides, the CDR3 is TGTGCCAGCAGCTCGGGACAGCCGCGTGGTCATGGCTACACCTTC. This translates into CASSSGQPRGHGYTF.

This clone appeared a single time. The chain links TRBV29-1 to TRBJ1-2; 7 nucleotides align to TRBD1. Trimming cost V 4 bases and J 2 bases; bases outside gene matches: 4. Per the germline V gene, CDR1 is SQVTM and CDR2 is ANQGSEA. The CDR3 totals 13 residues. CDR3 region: CSVGQGSNYGYTF. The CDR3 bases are TGCAGCGTTGGACAGGGAAGCAACTATGGCTACACCTTC.

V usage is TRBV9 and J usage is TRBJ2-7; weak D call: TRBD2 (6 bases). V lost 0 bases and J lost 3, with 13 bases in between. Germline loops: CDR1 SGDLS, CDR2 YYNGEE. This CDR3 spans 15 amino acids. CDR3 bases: TGTGCCAGCAGCGTAGGGGGGGAATCTTTCTACGAGCAGTACTTC. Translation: CASSVGGESFYEQYF.

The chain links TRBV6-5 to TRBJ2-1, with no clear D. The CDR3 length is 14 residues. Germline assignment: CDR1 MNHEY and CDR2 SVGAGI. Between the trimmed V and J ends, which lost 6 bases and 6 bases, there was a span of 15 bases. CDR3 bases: TGTGCCAGCAGCCCCACGTCAACAATCAATGAGCAGTTCTTC. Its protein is CASSPTSTINEQFF.

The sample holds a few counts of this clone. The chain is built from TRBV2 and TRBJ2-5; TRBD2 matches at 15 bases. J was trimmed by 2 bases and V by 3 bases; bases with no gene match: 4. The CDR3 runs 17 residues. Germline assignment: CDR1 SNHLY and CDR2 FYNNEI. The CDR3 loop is CASSDGTSGGLQETQYF. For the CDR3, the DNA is TGTGCCAGCAGTGACGGGACTAGCGGGGGGCTACAAGAGACCCAGTACTTC.

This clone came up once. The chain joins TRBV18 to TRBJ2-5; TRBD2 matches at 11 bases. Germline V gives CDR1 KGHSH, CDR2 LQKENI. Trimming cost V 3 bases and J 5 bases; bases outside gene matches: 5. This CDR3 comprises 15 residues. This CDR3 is CASSPSGGASETQYF. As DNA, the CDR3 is TGTGCCAGCTCACCTAGCGGGGGGGCCAGTGAGACCCAGTACTTC.

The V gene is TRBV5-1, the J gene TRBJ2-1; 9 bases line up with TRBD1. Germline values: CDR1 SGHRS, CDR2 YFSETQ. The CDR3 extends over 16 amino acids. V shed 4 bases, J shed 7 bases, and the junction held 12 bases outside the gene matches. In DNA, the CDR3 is TGCGCCAGCAGCCCTCACGGGGACAGGGAAAATAATGAGCAGTTCTTC. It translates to CASSPHGDRENNEQFF.

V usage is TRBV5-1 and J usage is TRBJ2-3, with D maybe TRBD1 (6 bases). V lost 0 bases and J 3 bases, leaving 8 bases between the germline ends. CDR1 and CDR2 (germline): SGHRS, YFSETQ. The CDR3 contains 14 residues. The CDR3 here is CASSLGQETDTQYF. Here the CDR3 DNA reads TGCGCCAGCAGCTTGGGACAGGAGACAGATACGCAGTATTTT.

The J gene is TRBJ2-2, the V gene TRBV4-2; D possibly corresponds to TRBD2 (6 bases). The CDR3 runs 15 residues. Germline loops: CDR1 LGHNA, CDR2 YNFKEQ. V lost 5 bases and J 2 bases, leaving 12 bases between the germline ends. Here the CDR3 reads CASSTTRGNTGELFF. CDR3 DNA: TGTGCCAGCAGCACGACTAGGGGTAACACCGGGGAGCTGTTTTTT.

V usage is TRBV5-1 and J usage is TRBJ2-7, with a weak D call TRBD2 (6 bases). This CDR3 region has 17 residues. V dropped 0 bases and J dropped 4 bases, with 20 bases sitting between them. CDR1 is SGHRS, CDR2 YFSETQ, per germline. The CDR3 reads CASSLAGGVKRRYEQYF. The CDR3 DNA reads TGCGCCAGCAGCTTGGCCGGGGGAGTTAAGCGGAGATACGAGCAGTACTTC.

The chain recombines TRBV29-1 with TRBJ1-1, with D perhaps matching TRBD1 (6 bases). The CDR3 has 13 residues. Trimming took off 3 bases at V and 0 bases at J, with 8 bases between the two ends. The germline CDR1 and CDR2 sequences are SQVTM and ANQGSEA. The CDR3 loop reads CSVDRGMNTEAFF. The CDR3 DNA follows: TGCAGCGTTGACAGGGGAATGAACACTGAAGCTTTCTTT.

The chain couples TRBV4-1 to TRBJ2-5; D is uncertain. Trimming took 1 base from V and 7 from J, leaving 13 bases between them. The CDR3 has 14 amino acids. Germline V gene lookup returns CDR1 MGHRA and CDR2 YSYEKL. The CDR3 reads CASSQVLNVGTQYF. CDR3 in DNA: TGCGCCAGCAGCCAAGTACTAAATGTAGGGACCCAGTACTTC.